The entry below describes one T cell receptor (beta chain). Its antigen has not been determined. Base qualities are not recorded, but no much larger clone differs from it by a single base. The immunoSEQ Assay, a bias-controlled multiplex PCR, was used to amplify TCRbeta CDR3 regions from genomic DNA. The published analysis was carried out like this. The number of nucleated cells in each sample was estimated from the amplification of reference gene primers within the assay. Sequence reads were collapsed and filtered to measure the absolute abundance of every unique TCRbeta CDR3 rearrangement. For each sample, productive Simpson clonality was calculated by taking the square root of Simpson's diversity index across productive rearrangements. In its TCRdb copy, this immuneACCESS table keeps in-frame sequences only and misses some clones. Where compared with another copy, unresolved V genes explain less than half of these, and the others have no known cause. V, J and clone size reflect that table, while D and trimming were determined from the DNA. The sample table shows under 95,000 clones, and roughly 90% are seen once. The ten largest clones represent 5% to 6.5% of the sample.

This sample is drawn from a study of blood T cell repertoires in COVID-19 (dated by TCRdb to between 2020 and 2021). For the wider study: Samples from collaborators originated in the United States, Italy and Spain and spanned both the acute and convalescent phases of COVID-19. The dataset comprised deeply sampled blood TCRbeta repertoires from subjects exposed to, actively infected with, or recovered from COVID-19. The repertoires were released in a freely available public database intended as a resource for research on the immune response to SARS-CoV-2. A de-identified subject ID, COVID-19 status, age in years and sex were almost always included in the sample metadata. The samples were drawn from the first 160 participants of the ongoing ImmuneRACE study and from 1,254 subjects provided by 6 global collaborators. The material from the prospective study consisted of cDNA or gDNA derived from T cells, B-cell-depleted T cells, or PBMCs. Where HLA class I and class II types were available, the types were taken from metadata supplied by the sample provider, not from assay-based typing.

Collaborating institutions collected whole blood in K2EDTA tubes following their own protocols. For TCRbeta analysis, collaborator samples were shipped as frozen whole blood, as isolated PBMCs, or as DNA extracted from either sample type. The research as a whole found: Clinical and demographic metadata were provided uncurated, with the amount varying by source and participant.

Unmatched junction bases come to 2, with V trimmed by 4 bases and J by 4 bases. CDR1 is given as SGHTA and CDR2 as FQGNSA, both from the germline V gene. The CDR3 starts with the cysteine, ends with the phenylalanine, and has 14 residues. Only the CDR3 DNA stays, 42 bases, in frame from base 1. Rearrangement joined TRBV7-2 to TRBJ1-3; 9 nucleotides in the junction match TRBD1. What was sequenced was peripheral blood. This TCR was recovered from a woman aged 50 to 60 with acute or convalescent COVID-19. The sequenced DNA: TGTGCCAGCAGCTCCGGGACAGGGGGAAACACCATATATTTT. Its translation reads: CASSSGTGGNTIYF.